This T cell receptor (beta chain) comes out of a study of cytomegalovirus exposure and HLA in healthy donors. 13 Jbeta primers and 60 Vbeta primers were used for the PCR. Data came from immunoSEQ multiplex PCR; TCRdb stores just in-frame clones and leaves some out. The sample records 110,000 or so clones, about 69% being singletons. Looked up from germline, CDR1 is MGHRA and CDR2 is YSYEKL. J lost 5 bases, V lost 5 bases, and 3 bases had no gene match. The CDR3 loop spans 13 amino acids. These donors, healthy bone marrow donors, were studied. This chain joins TRBV4-1 and TRBJ1-5, with 7 bases aligning to TRBD1. The source of this sequence is a man between 35 and 55 years old in good health and CMV-seronegative. The sequenced sample was PBMCs. The CDR3 DNA is TGCGCCAGCAGCGACAGGGTTTATCAGCCCCAGCATTTT. Encoded protein: CASSDRVYQPQHF.